Listed below are T cell receptor beta chains from one sample, sequenced in a study of T cells in localized non-small cell lung cancer. Profiling relied on immunoSEQ multiplex PCR, and the TCRdb table lists in-frame clones only, not all of them. The table has under 1,500 clones, approximately 26% seen once. The sequencing used normal lung tissue next to the tumor, collected before any cancer treatment. The receptors were gathered from a woman between 18 and 50 years old with stage III lung adenocarcinoma. Each CDR3 is given with its conserved first and last residue. The D gene is left open where the match is weak. Clone size, where shown, is once, few, many, or a class for clones that have expanded.

>TRBV4-1|TRBD1|few|TRBJ1-6
TGCGCCAGCAGCCTGGACAGGGACCGATCACCCCTCCACTTT
CASSLDRDRSPLHF
>TRBV4-1|TRBD1|few|TRBJ2-5
TGCGCCAGCAGCCAAGCGACAGGGTTCGGAGAGACCCAGTACTTC
CASSQATGFGETQYF
>TRBV11-3|-|many|TRBJ2-1
TGTGCCAGCAGCCCAGGTGGGGGGGCCAAAACCAATGAGCAGTTCTTC
CASSPGGGAKTNEQFF
>TRBV6-8|TRBD2|-|TRBJ2-3
TGTGCCAGCAGTGAGAGTAGCGGGGAAACAGATACGCAGTATTTT
CASSESSGETDTQYF
>TRBV30|-|-|TRBJ1-1
TGTGCCTGGAGGAGGGGGAACACTGAAGCTTTCTTT
CAWRRGNTEAFF
>TRBV29-1|-|-|TRBJ2-5
TGCAGCAGTTCTTTGGATTCGCGGGAGACCCAGTACTTC
CSSSLDSRETQYF
>TRBV19|-|-|TRBJ2-2
TGTGCCAGTAGGACGCCGGGACTCCGAAACACCGGGGAGCTGTTTTTT
CASRTPGLRNTGELFF
>TRBV6-8|TRBD2|few|TRBJ2-2
TGTGCCAGCAGTGCTGCGGGGGGCGGGGAGCTGTTTTTT
CASSAAGGGELFF
>TRBV11-3|TRBD1|many|TRBJ1-5
TGTGCCAGCAGCTTAGAGGGACAGCGCAATCAGCCCCAGCATTTT
CASSLEGQRNQPQHF
>TRBV13|TRBD1|-|TRBJ1-1
TGTGCCAGCAGCTTAGGCAGGGGGCGGGGGTACACTGAAGCTTTCTTT
CASSLGRGRGYTEAFF
>TRBV7-2|TRBD1|many|TRBJ2-1
TGTGCCAGCAGCTCGACAGGGATCAATGAGCAGTTCTTC
CASSSTGINEQFF
>TRBV9|-|few|TRBJ1-2
TGTGCCAGCAGCGTAGTGGGGTCGAGGGGCTACACCTTC
CASSVVGSRGYTF
>TRBV29-1|TRBD2|-|TRBJ2-1
TGCAGCGCCCCACTAGCGGGATCTTACAATGAGCAGTTCTTC
CSAPLAGSYNEQFF
>TRBV11-3|-|medium-sized|TRBJ2-3
TGTGCCAGCAGCTTGGGAGGGGGCAGGGCAGATACGCAGTATTTT
CASSLGGGRADTQYF
>TRBV4-1|TRBD2|-|TRBJ2-2
TGCGCCAGCAGCCAAGGACTAGCGGGGTCCACCGGGGAGCTGTTTTTT
CASSQGLAGSTGELFF
>TRBV11-3|-|medium-sized|TRBJ2-5
TGTGCCAGCAGCTTGGTGGACAGCTACCAAGAGACCCAGTACTTC
CASSLVDSYQETQYF
>TRBV19|TRBD1|-|TRBJ1-4
TGTGCCAGTAGTATCGGAGGGGGCGCAACTAATGAAAAACTGTTTTTT
CASSIGGGATNEKLFF
>TRBV29-1|TRBD1|-|TRBJ1-1
TGCAGCGTTGAAGCCCAAACAGGGGGAGCTTTCTTT
CSVEAQTGGAFF
>TRBV11-3|-|medium-sized|TRBJ1-2
TGTGCCAGCAGCTTAGTCGCAGGGAGTACTGGCTACACCTTC
CASSLVAGSTGYTF
>TRBV16|-|-|TRBJ1-1
TGTGCCAGCAGCCAAGGGGGGGGAACTGAAGCTTTCTTT
CASSQGGGTEAFF
>TRBV6-8|TRBD1|medium-sized|TRBJ1-2
TGTGCCAGCAGTTCCGGGACAGGGAGGAGGTATGGCTACACCTTC
CASSSGTGRRYGYTF
>TRBV11-3|TRBD1|few|TRBJ1-1
TGTGCCAGCAGACCACGGATTACCACAGGGGTGAACACTGAAGCTTTCTTT
CASRPRITTGVNTEAFF
>TRBV15|-|-|TRBJ1-5
TGTGCCACCAGCAGTACGGGTCGGGGCCGCAATCAGCCCCAGCATTTT
CATSSTGRGRNQPQHF
>TRBV30|-|-|TRBJ2-5
TGTGCCTGGAGCGGCGAGCTGCCGGGCCAAGAGACCCAGTACTTC
CAWSGELPGQETQYF
>TRBV6-8|-|few|TRBJ2-1
TGTGCCAGCAGTTCAGAGTTTAGGTCGGCCGGTGAGCAGTTCTTC
CASSSEFRSAGEQFF
>TRBV6-8|TRBD1|medium-sized|TRBJ2-7
TGTGCCAGCAGTTCCGAATACAGGGGGGCTTACGAGCAGTACTTC
CASSSEYRGAYEQYF
>TRBV19|-|large|TRBJ2-7
TGTGCCAGTAATAAACGGCTGGAGGACGAGCAGTACTTC
CASNKRLEDEQYF
>TRBV5-1|-|-|TRBJ2-6
TGCGCCAGCAGCCCCCGGGTCAGGTCTTCTGGGGCCAACGTCCTGACTTTC
CASSPRVRSSGANVLTF
>TRBV13|TRBD2|medium-sized|TRBJ2-2
TGTGCCAGCAGCTTAGTCGCGGGGGGGAACACCGGGGAGCTGTTTTTT
CASSLVAGGNTGELFF
>TRBV30|-|few|TRBJ2-1
TGTGCCTGGAGTTCCTCATCCAATGAGCAGTTCTTC
CAWSSSSNEQFF
>TRBV29-1|-|-|TRBJ2-2
TGCAGCGTTGAATACCAGGGGACCGGGGAGCTGTTTTTT
CSVEYQGTGELFF
>TRBV18|-|-|TRBJ1-5
TGTGCCAGCTCACCGGAGAACAATCAGCCCCAGCATTTT
CASSPENNQPQHF
>TRBV6-8|-|-|TRBJ1-6
TGTGCCAGCAGTTACTCCTCACTGAAGGATCTAAGCTCCTATAATTCACCCCTCCACTTT
CASSYSSLKDLSSYNSPLHF
>TRBV2|-|few|TRBJ1-6
TGTGCCAGCGCCGGGAGGGGGACTTCACCCCTCCACTTT
CASAGRGTSPLHF
>TRBV9|TRBD1|medium-sized|TRBJ2-1
TGTGCCAGCATCGAGAGGGGGCATGAGCAGTTCTTC
CASIERGHEQFF
>TRBV10-1|-|few|TRBJ1-2
TGCGCCAGCAGTGAGTCGGAGACATCAAGCTACACCTTC
CASSESETSSYTF
>TRBV30|-|few|TRBJ1-5
TGTGCCTGGAGTGTATTGGGCAATCAGCCCCAGCATTTT
CAWSVLGNQPQHF
>TRBV10-3|TRBD2|-|TRBJ2-2
TGTGCCATCAGTGAGTCGGGAGGGGAGAACACCGGGGAGCTGTTTTTT
CAISESGGENTGELFF
>TRBV9|-|medium-sized|TRBJ1-1
TGTGCCAGCAGTCCAGGGCGGGGCACTGAAGCTTTCTTT
CASSPGRGTEAFF
>TRBV30|TRBD1|few|TRBJ2-7
TGTGCCTGGAGTGGGGCGGGACAGGGTACCTACGAGCAGTACTTC
CAWSGAGQGTYEQYF
>TRBV9|-|few|TRBJ2-5
TGTGCCAGCAGCGTAAACCCTGGGGAGACCCAGTACTTC
CASSVNPGETQYF
>TRBV9|-|few|TRBJ2-1
TGTGCCAGCAGATCAGTAGCGGACTCCTACAATGAGCAGTTCTTC
CASRSVADSYNEQFF
>TRBV6-8|TRBD2|few|TRBJ2-7
TGTGCCAGCACCTCGAGTGGGACTAGCGGGCTAAGCTCCTACGAGCAGTACTTC
CASTSSGTSGLSSYEQYF
>TRBV11-3|-|many|TRBJ2-5
TGTGCCAGCAGCTCGAGGTGTCTAGGCGGAGAGACCCAGTACTTC
CASSSRCLGGETQYF
>TRBV12-2|-|-|TRBJ2-1
TGTGCCACCCTCCTTGAGCGGGGGTCCTCCTACAATGAGCAGTTCTTC
CATLLERGSSYNEQFF
>TRBV11-3|TRBD1|few|TRBJ1-1
TGTGCCAGCAGCTCCGGGACAGTGAACACTGAAGCTTTCTTT
CASSSGTVNTEAFF
>TRBV9|TRBD2|-|TRBJ2-5
TGTGCCAGCAGCGTAGCTTTCGCTATAAGCGGGGGGGGACAAGAGACCCAGTACTTC
CASSVAFAISGGGQETQYF
>TRBV19|TRBD1|-|TRBJ2-3
TGTGCCAGTAGTACGCCCCGGGACAGGGGAGGCACAGATACGCAGTATTTT
CASSTPRDRGGTDTQYF
>TRBV11-3|TRBD2|few|TRBJ2-2
TGTGCCAGCAGCTTGGGAGGGTCGGGTGTCTCCGGGGAGCTGTTTTTT
CASSLGGSGVSGELFF
>TRBV30|-|few|TRBJ1-2
TGTGCCTGGAGTAGGGGCCCATATATGACCTACACCTTC
CAWSRGPYMTYTF